What follows is one T cell receptor beta chain and its context. This sample was included in a study of T cell changes during pregnancy in multiple sclerosis. This CDR3 has 15 amino acids. Germline CDR1 SGHVS, CDR2 FNYEAQ. Trimming took 0 bases from V and 3 from J, leaving 10 bases between them. Here immunoSEQ multiplex PCR was the method, and the copy in TCRdb shows in-frame clones only, minus some. Among roughly 48,000 clones listed, 85% to 95% were seen once. Material: CD4+ T cells from peripheral blood mononuclear cells, obtained in the second trimester of pregnancy. The clonotype originates from a female donor in good health, enrolled as a control in a pregnancy study. The chain joins TRBV7-6 to TRBJ2-3, with D hard to call. In DNA, the CDR3 is TGTGCCAGCAGCTTAGCGGGCCTCGCAACAGATACGCAGTATTTT. It yields the protein CASSLAGLATDTQYF.